The clone carrying this TCR beta chain was detected only once. The table came from immunoSEQ multiplex PCR; TCRdb's copy has only in-frame clones and leaves some out. This sample carries about 130,000 clones, about 93% of them seen once, and the ten largest clones take 2% to 3%. This sample was taken from a study of control samples from healthy donors and cancer patients. Germline V gene data show CDR1 as SEHNR and CDR2 as FQNEAQ (reference sequence). CDR3 length equals 14 residues. With V trimmed by 0 bases and J by 8 bases, 5 bases remained unmatched. The clonotype comes from a man in his forties in good health. The chain is built from TRBV7-9 and TRBJ1-2; 8 positions match TRBD1. Sequenced: blood. In DNA, the CDR3 is TGTGCCAGCAGCTTAGCGTATCCAGGGGGCGGCTACACCTTC. This codes for CASSLAYPGGGYTF.